These 20 T cell receptor beta chains were sequenced from one sample in a study of shared clonotypes between healthy human individuals. Assay used: immunoSEQ multiplex PCR; TCRdb lists only in-frame clones, some missing. The sample carries roughly 1,800,000 clones, roughly 95% recorded once. CD8 cells classed as naive were CD45RO-negative and positively selected for CCR7, excluding terminally differentiated effector memory CD45RA+ cells. Sequenced material: naive CD8+ T cells sorted from blood. The receptors derive from a man aged 18 to 35 in good health.

The rearrangement uses TRBV13 and TRBJ2-7; D possibly uses TRBD1 or TRBD2 (5 bases each). Germline V lookup: CDR1 PRHDT, CDR2 FYEKMQ (reference sequence). V lost 4 bases to trimming and J lost 3 bases, with 19 bases between them. The CDR3 has 16 amino acids. CDR3: CASSSDRDGGFYEQYF. CDR3 DNA: TGTGCCAGCAGCTCCGACCGGGACGGAGGTTTCTACGAGCAGTACTTC.

The chain recombines TRBV5-6 with TRBJ1-3; unclear D gene. CDR3 size: 13 residues. The germline CDR1 and CDR2 sequences are SGHDT and YYEEEE. V gave up 0 bases and J gave up 15 bases, with 16 bases separating them. The CDR3 sequence is CASSLGAAPKEYF. In DNA form, the CDR3 reads TGTGCCAGCAGCTTGGGGGCGGCTCCTAAAGAATATTTT.

This chain uses TRBV4-1 with TRBJ1-2; maybe TRBD1 (5 bases). This CDR3 is built from 16 residues. V was shortened by 0 bases and J by 6 bases, with 17 bases between the two germline ends. The germline CDR1 and CDR2 sequences are MGHRA and YSYEKL. CDR3 bases: TGCGCCAGCAGCCAAGATCACGGGGCCCAAGGAAATGGCTACACCTTC. It codes for CASSQDHGAQGNGYTF.

V gene TRBV4-1 combines with J gene TRBJ2-1; D perhaps matches TRBD2 (7 bases). Trimming removed 3 bases from V and 0 bases from J, with 15 bases in between. This CDR3 has 17 amino acids. The V gene's germline CDR1 is MGHRA and CDR2 YSYEKL. CDR3 sequence (DNA): TGCGCCAGCAGCCATATCCCGGGGGGCTTCTCCTACAATGAGCAGTTCTTC. It yields the protein CASSHIPGGFSYNEQFF.

Notes on this clone: The same CDR3 also results from other DNA sequences found in this sample. The chain links TRBV4-1 to TRBJ2-3; no definite D call. Per the germline V gene, CDR1 is MGHRA and CDR2 is YSYEKL. V shed 1 base and J shed 4 bases, with 9 bases lying between them. The CDR3 sequence is 14 residues long. The CDR3 bases are TGCGCCAGCAGCCAAGTCCCGGGTCCAGATACGCAGTATTTT. It specifies CASSQVPGPDTQYF.

This chain joins TRBV7-9 and TRBJ2-7; D not resolved. The V end lost 2 bases, the J end lost 3 bases, and 8 bases lay between the germline ends. From germline, CDR1 is SEHNR and CDR2 FQNEAQ (reference sequence). This CDR3 comprises 13 residues. In DNA, the CDR3 is TGTGCCAGCAGCTTAAGCCCCGACTACGAGCAGTACTTC. Encoded protein: CASSLSPDYEQYF.

The V and J genes are TRBV7-9 and TRBJ2-7, with no clear D. The germline CDR1 and CDR2 sequences are SEHNR and FQNEAQ (reference sequence). The CDR3 is made up of 14 amino acids. The V gene lost 4 bases and the J gene lost 0 bases, with 10 bases spanning the gap. CDR3 in amino acids: CASSSPTLSYEQYF. DNA for the CDR3: TGTGCCAGCAGCTCACCGACCCTCTCCTACGAGCAGTACTTC. Supplemented by reference TRBV7-9 and TRBJ2-7, the full variable domain reads DTGVSQNPRHKITKRGQNVTFRCDPISEHNRLYWYRQTLGQGPEFLTYFQNEAQLEKSRLLSDRFSAERPKGSFSTLEIQRTEQGDSAMYLCASSSPTLSYEQYFGPGTRLTVT.

V is TRBV13 and J is TRBJ2-1, with D maybe TRBD2 (6 bases). The V gene lost 4 bases and the J gene lost 15 bases, with 16 bases spanning the gap. In germline, CDR1 is PRHDT, CDR2 FYEKMQ (reference sequence). This CDR3 has 12 residues. As DNA, the CDR3 is TGTGCCAGCAGCTGGCTTGAGACTAGTCTGTTCTTC. Amino acids: CASSWLETSLFF.

The chain uses TRBV9 and TRBJ2-3; D assignment may be TRBD1 or TRBD2 (5 bases each). V was clipped by 3 bases and J by 4 bases, with 12 bases between them. This CDR3 contains 14 residues. From germline, CDR1 is SGDLS and CDR2 YYNGEE. Written as DNA, the CDR3 is TGTGCCAGCAGCGCCCTCGGGGCGGCAGATACGCAGTATTTT. Protein sequence: CASSALGAADTQYF.

The chain's CDR3 is CASSVAGQGSYGYTF. For the CDR3, the DNA is TGTGCCAGCAGCGTAGCGGGCCAGGGGTCCTATGGCTACACCTTC. V usage is TRBV9 and J usage is TRBJ1-2; TRBD1 might be the D (6 bases). Per the germline V gene, CDR1 is SGDLS and CDR2 is YYNGEE. This CDR3 comprises 15 residues. The V end lost 0 bases, the J end lost 4 bases, and 13 bases lay between the germline ends. Complete variable domain (other parts from reference TRBV9 and TRBJ1-2): DSGVTQTPKHLITATGQRVTLRCSPRSGDLSVYWYQQSLDQGLQFLIQYYNGEERAKGNILERFSAQQFPDLHSELNLSSLELGDSALYFCASSVAGQGSYGYTFGSGTRLTVV.

This clone is a singleton in its sample. The V call is TRBV28, the J call TRBJ2-1, with 10 positions matching TRBD2. This CDR3 region has 17 residues. CDR1 MDHEN and CDR2 SYDVKM come from the germline V gene. Germline trimming cut 3 bases from V and 7 bases from J; bases unmatched to any gene: 12. CDR3 nucleotides: TGTGCCAGCAGTTTTCCCCAAGAGCGGGAGGGCCTGAATGAGCAGTTCTTC. It codes for CASSFPQEREGLNEQFF.

Only one count was recorded for this clone. Other nucleotide sequences in the sample specify the same CDR3. The chain is built from TRBV5-6 and TRBJ1-3; TRBD1 might be the D (5 bases). Per the germline V gene, CDR1 is SGHDT and CDR2 is YYEEEE. The V end was cut by 0 bases, the J end by 4 bases, with 11 bases between. This CDR3 region has 15 residues. The CDR3 reads CASSLGRVSGNTIYF. CDR3 nucleotide sequence: TGTGCCAGCAGCTTGGGCAGGGTGTCAGGAAACACCATATATTTT.

This clone was picked up one time. The J gene is TRBJ1-3, the V gene TRBV4-1, with no clear D. The CDR3 spans 19 residues. Germline values: CDR1 MGHRA, CDR2 YSYEKL. The V gene lost 1 base and the J gene lost 0 bases, with 19 bases spanning the gap. The CDR3 sequence: CASSQGEGYEPSSGNTIYF. DNA for the CDR3: TGCGCCAGCAGCCAAGGGGAGGGATACGAGCCCTCCTCTGGAAACACCATATATTTT.

The chain's CDR3 is CASSYSRGHFYGYTF. DNA for the CDR3: TGTGCCAGCAGTTACTCGAGGGGACACTTCTATGGCTACACCTTC. The chain combines TRBV6-5 with TRBJ1-2; possible D gene TRBD1, 6 bases. The ends were cut back, 0 bases at V and 4 bases at J, with 12 bases in the middle. There are 15 residues in the CDR3. Germline V gives CDR1 MNHEY, CDR2 SVGAGI.

The J gene is TRBJ2-7, the V gene TRBV4-3; no reliable D call. The ends were cut back, 1 base at V and 3 bases at J, with 10 bases in the middle. This CDR3 has 14 residues. Germline CDR1 LGHNA, CDR2 YSLEER. CDR3 in amino acids: CASSQGGQNYEQYF. CDR3 DNA sequence: TGCGCCAGCAGCCAAGGAGGCCAGAACTACGAGCAGTACTTC.

The genes are TRBV5-1 and TRBJ2-7; D ambiguous. The CDR3 is made up of 14 amino acids. Germline assignment: CDR1 SGHRS and CDR2 YFSETQ. V dropped 5 bases and J dropped 0 bases, with 12 bases sitting between them. CDR3 region: CASSFEGLSYEQYF. CDR3 coding DNA: TGCGCCAGCAGTTTTGAAGGGCTCTCCTACGAGCAGTACTTC.

The V call is TRBV7-9, the J call TRBJ2-7; D is perhaps TRBD1 (5 bases). The germline V and J ends were trimmed by 0 bases and 3 bases, with 12 bases remaining between them. The CDR3 consists of 15 residues. Germline V gene data show CDR1 as SEHNR and CDR2 as FQNEAQ (reference sequence). The CDR3 DNA is TGTGCCAGCAGCTTAGCAAAAGGAGACAGCTACGAGCAGTACTTC. This translates into CASSLAKGDSYEQYF.

The CDR3: CASSEVGRGYEQYF. For the CDR3, the DNA is TGTGCCAGCAGTGAAGTTGGGAGGGGCTACGAGCAGTACTTC. The V call is TRBV6-1, the J call TRBJ2-7; 7 bases line up with TRBD2. V trimming: 1 base; J trimming: 3 bases; junction bases outside the gene matches: 3. There are 14 residues in the CDR3. Germline V gives CDR1 MNHNS, CDR2 SASEGT.

This chain uses TRBV4-2 with TRBJ1-6; weak D call: TRBD1 (5 bases). Germline lookup yields CDR1 LGHNA and CDR2 YNFKEQ. This CDR3 spans 16 amino acids. The ends were cut back, 5 bases at V and 10 bases at J, with 21 bases in the middle. The CDR3, as DNA: TGTGCCAGCAGCGGGACCGTCGCGGGGTTGGACTCACCCCTCCACTTT. It encodes CASSGTVAGLDSPLHF.

This chain connects TRBV28 to TRBJ2-5; 11 positions match TRBD2. The CDR3 is 17 amino acids. Germline CDR1 and CDR2: MDHEN and SYDVKM. J was trimmed by 0 bases and V by 3 bases; bases with no gene match: 6. The CDR3 protein is CASSLLAGGEYQETQYF. DNA of the CDR3: TGTGCCAGCAGTTTGCTAGCGGGGGGCGAGTACCAAGAGACCCAGTACTTC.